The TCR beta chain under discussion was sequenced for a study of T-cell memory formation after mild COVID-19. This clonotype was seen more than once but under ten times. The CDR3 sequence is 10 residues long. Trimming took 5 bases from V and 3 from J, leaving 4 bases between them. Looked up from germline, CDR1 is SQVTM and CDR2 is ANQGSEA. TCRdb re-derived calls from the 5' RACE reads in MiXCR, one entry per CDR3 protein. This sample has around 390,000 distinct CDR3 sequences, with roughly 15% found just once. The V call is TRBV29-1, the J call TRBJ1-1; D not resolved. The receptor was derived from a man between 18 and 29 years old who had mild COVID-19 (a few samples of this study predate the infection). Cell type and time point are not known. The source material was PBMCs or a T cell subset sorted from them (not recorded which). CDR3 region: CSVLYTEAFF. In nucleotides, the CDR3 is TGCAGCGTTCTTTACACTGAAGCTTTCTTT.